This is a list of T cell receptor beta chains from one sample in a study of blood T cell repertoires in COVID-19. The assay was immunoSEQ multiplex PCR, and TCRdb's table has in-frame clones only and misses some. The sample comprises around 73,000 clones, over 75% of which are singletons, and around 4.5% rests with the top ten. The sequencing input was peripheral blood. These receptors originate from a woman in her sixties or seventies with acute or convalescent COVID-19. Both conserved end residues are part of each CDR3. Fields, in order: CDR3 protein, CDR3 DNA, V gene, J gene, D gene. D genes are given only for firm matches.

CDR3 protein: CASSLRQGAREKLFF; CDR3 DNA: TGTGCCAGCAGCCTTCGACAGGGGGCTCGCGAAAAACTGTTTTTT; V gene: TRBV3-1/TRBV3-2; J gene: TRBJ1-4; D gene: TRBD1
CDR3 protein: CASTGTGRGTEAFF; CDR3 DNA: TGTGCCAGCACCGGGACAGGGAGGGGCACTGAAGCTTTCTTT; V gene: TRBV25-1; J gene: TRBJ1-1; D gene: TRBD1
CDR3 protein: CASSEALGRGTDTQYF; CDR3 DNA: TGTGCCAGCAGTGAAGCGCTAGGACGAGGGACAGATACGCAGTATTTT; V gene: TRBV2; J gene: TRBJ2-3; D gene: -
CDR3 protein: CASSQVFSDRSGLFF; CDR3 DNA: TGTGCCAGCAGCCAAGTCTTTTCTGACCGTTCGGGACTGTTTTTT; V gene: TRBV3-1/TRBV3-2; J gene: TRBJ1-4; D gene: -
CDR3 protein: CASSIKGAGNTEAFF; CDR3 DNA: TGTGCCAGTAGTATAAAGGGGGCTGGAAACACTGAAGCTTTCTTT; V gene: TRBV19; J gene: TRBJ1-1; D gene: TRBD1
CDR3 protein: CASSLKRGGFTDTQYF; CDR3 DNA: TGTGCCAGCAGCTTAAAGCGGGGGGGGTTCACAGATACGCAGTATTTT; V gene: TRBV7-2; J gene: TRBJ2-3; D gene: TRBD2
CDR3 protein: CASTSMGGGRVGTEAFF; CDR3 DNA: TGTGCCAGCACTTCTATGGGGGGGGGCCGGGTCGGCACTGAAGCTTTCTTT; V gene: TRBV7-2; J gene: TRBJ1-1; D gene: -
CDR3 protein: CASSVPGGRTEAFF; CDR3 DNA: TGCGCCAGCAGTGTTCCAGGGGGACGGACTGAAGCTTTCTTT; V gene: TRBV10-1; J gene: TRBJ1-1; D gene: TRBD1
CDR3 protein: CASSWSSGGVNEQFF; CDR3 DNA: TGTGCCAGCAGCTGGTCTAGCGGGGGGGTCAATGAGCAGTTCTTC; V gene: TRBV7-3; J gene: TRBJ2-1; D gene: TRBD2
CDR3 protein: CASTKGPIGSPLHF; CDR3 DNA: TGTGCCAGTACGAAGGGGCCGATTGGTTCACCCCTCCACTTT; V gene: TRBV19; J gene: TRBJ1-6; D gene: -
CDR3 protein: CASRRTGQSSYEQYF; CDR3 DNA: TGTGCCAGCAGACGGACAGGCCAGAGCTCCTACGAGCAGTACTTC; V gene: TRBV6-5; J gene: TRBJ2-7; D gene: TRBD1
CDR3 protein: CASSRDRSNSPLHF; CDR3 DNA: TGTGCCAGCAGCCGCGACAGATCGAATTCACCCCTCCACTTT; V gene: TRBV7-8; J gene: TRBJ1-6; D gene: -
CDR3 protein: CATSTGGNQPQHF; CDR3 DNA: TGTGCCACCAGTACAGGGGGCAATCAGCCCCAGCATTTT; V gene: TRBV24-1; J gene: TRBJ1-5; D gene: TRBD1
CDR3 protein: CSGGRANYGYTF; CDR3 DNA: TGCAGCGGGGGCAGAGCTAACTATGGCTACACCTTC; V gene: TRBV29-1; J gene: TRBJ1-2; D gene: -
CDR3 protein: CASSQGGGLSSYEQYF; CDR3 DNA: TGTGCCAGTAGCCAAGGGGGGGGCTTAAGCTCCTACGAGCAGTACTTC; V gene: TRBV19; J gene: TRBJ2-7; D gene: -
CDR3 protein: CASRTGTGNTGELFF; CDR3 DNA: TGTGCCAGCAGAACCGGGACAGGGAACACCGGGGAGCTGTTTTTT; V gene: TRBV6-5; J gene: TRBJ2-2; D gene: TRBD1
CDR3 protein: CAISDGGSYNEQFF; CDR3 DNA: TGTGCCATCAGTGACGGGGGTTCCTACAATGAGCAGTTCTTC; V gene: TRBV10-3; J gene: TRBJ2-1; D gene: -
CDR3 protein: CASSQYSGSSYNEQFF; CDR3 DNA: TGTGCCAGCAGCCAATATAGCGGGAGTTCCTACAATGAGCAGTTCTTC; V gene: TRBV4-2; J gene: TRBJ2-1; D gene: TRBD2
CDR3 protein: CASSLDRETKLFF; CDR3 DNA: TGCGCCAGCAGCTTGGACAGGGAGACAAAACTGTTTTTT; V gene: TRBV5-1; J gene: TRBJ1-4; D gene: -
CDR3 protein: CASSGGTGGYQETQYF; CDR3 DNA: TGCGCCAGCAGCGGCGGGACAGGGGGCTACCAAGAGACCCAGTACTTC; V gene: TRBV5-1; J gene: TRBJ2-5; D gene: TRBD1